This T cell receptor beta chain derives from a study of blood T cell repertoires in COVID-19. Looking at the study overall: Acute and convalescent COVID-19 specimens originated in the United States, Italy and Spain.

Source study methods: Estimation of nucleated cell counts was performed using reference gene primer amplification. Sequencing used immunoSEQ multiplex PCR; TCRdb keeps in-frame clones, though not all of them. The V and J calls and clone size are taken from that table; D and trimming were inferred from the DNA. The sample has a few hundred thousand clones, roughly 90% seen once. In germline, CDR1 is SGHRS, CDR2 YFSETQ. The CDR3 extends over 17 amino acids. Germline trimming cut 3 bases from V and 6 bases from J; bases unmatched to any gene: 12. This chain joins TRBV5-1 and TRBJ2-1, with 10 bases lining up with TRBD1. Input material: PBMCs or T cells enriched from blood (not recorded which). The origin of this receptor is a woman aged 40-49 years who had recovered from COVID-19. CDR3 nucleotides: TGCGCCAGCAGCTCGCGAATAGCGGGACAGGGGACCAATGAGCAGTTCTTC. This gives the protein CASSSRIAGQGTNEQFF.